This is a list of T cell receptor beta chains from one sample in a study of shared clonotypes between healthy human individuals. Method: immunoSEQ multiplex PCR; TCRdb's copy keeps in-frame clones and lacks some. Among more than 400,000 clones, around 95% were seen once, and the ten largest hold around 0.066%. Input material: naive CD4+ T cells sorted from blood. The receptor source for this set is a woman aged 25 to 39 in good health. Both conserved end residues are part of each CDR3. The D gene is left open where the match is weak. Size values are once, few and many counts, or a class for expanded clones, and some rows have none.

j_call,d_call,v_call,clone_size,cdr3_nt,cdr3_aa
TRBJ2-7,-,TRBV15,-,TGTGCCACCAGCAGAGATACCATCGGCGAGCAGTACTTC,CATSRDTIGEQYF
TRBJ1-1,-,TRBV5-1,-,TGCGCCAGCAGCCCACAGGGAGGAGACACTGAAGCTTTCTTT,CASSPQGGDTEAFF
TRBJ2-6,-,TRBV19,-,TGTGCCAGTAGTTTCCGGGCCTCTGGGGCCAACGTCCTGACTTTC,CASSFRASGANVLTF
TRBJ2-7,-,TRBV30,once,TGTGCCTGGAGTCCAAAGACACCCTACGAGCAGTACTTC,CAWSPKTPYEQYF
TRBJ2-3,TRBD2,TRBV7-9,-,TGTGCCAGCAGCATATGGACTAGCGATCATACGCAGTATTTT,CASSIWTSDHTQYF
TRBJ2-5,TRBD2,TRBV6-5,-,TGTGCCAGCAGTTACCGCGGGACTAGCAGTGAGACCCAGTACTTC,CASSYRGTSSETQYF
TRBJ2-7,-,TRBV5-1,-,TGCGCCAGCAGTGTGGAGGGAGGAAGCTCCTACGAGCAGTACTTC,CASSVEGGSSYEQYF
TRBJ2-5,TRBD2,TRBV5-1,-,TGCGCCAGCAGCACCGGGACTAGCGCTCAAGAGACCCAGTACTTC,CASSTGTSAQETQYF
TRBJ2-7,-,TRBV2,-,TGTGCCAGCAGTGAAGGTAGGGGAGCCTACGAGCAGTACTTC,CASSEGRGAYEQYF
TRBJ1-2,-,TRBV2,-,TGTGCCAGCAGTGTACAAGGGGAGAACTATGGCTACACCTTC,CASSVQGENYGYTF
TRBJ1-1,-,TRBV6-5,-,TGTGCCAGCAGTTCAGTCGGGACGTCAAACACTGAAGCTTTCTTT,CASSSVGTSNTEAFF
TRBJ1-1,-,TRBV6-5,-,TGTGCCAGCAGTTACTCGATTGGAAGGAGGACTGAAGCTTTCTTT,CASSYSIGRRTEAFF
TRBJ2-1,TRBD2,TRBV14,-,TGTGCCAGCAGCTGGAGCGGGAGGGCCCACAATGAGCAGTTCTTC,CASSWSGRAHNEQFF
TRBJ2-3,-,TRBV5-1,-,TGCGCCAGCAGCTCACAGGGAGATACGCAGTATTTT,CASSSQGDTQYF
TRBJ1-1,TRBD1,TRBV19,few,TGTGCCAGTAGTAAGACAGGGGTTGGGAACACTGAAGCTTTCTTT,CASSKTGVGNTEAFF
TRBJ2-7,TRBD2,TRBV5-1,-,TGCGCCAGCAGCTTGTCTAGCGGGTCTACCTACGAGCAGTACTTC,CASSLSSGSTYEQYF
TRBJ1-2,-,TRBV30,-,TGTGCCTGGAGTGTACTTGATTACGGCTACACCTTC,CAWSVLDYGYTF
TRBJ2-2,TRBD1,TRBV6-1,-,TGTGCCAGCAGCGGGAACAGGGGTGGGGAGCTGTTTTTT,CASSGNRGGELFF
TRBJ2-3,-,TRBV28,-,TGTGCCAGCAGCCAGCTCACAGATACGCAGTATTTT,CASSQLTDTQYF
TRBJ2-1,TRBD2,TRBV5-6,-,TGTGCCAGCAGCACTATGACTAGCGGGAGAACTGAGCAGTTCTTC,CASSTMTSGRTEQFF
TRBJ2-1,TRBD2,TRBV19,-,TGTGCCAGTAGTATACCGGGACTAGGAGCGGACGAGCAGTTCTTC,CASSIPGLGADEQFF
TRBJ2-3,-,TRBV2,-,TGTGCCAGCAGACCAAACCCCCACACAGATACGCAGTATTTT,CASRPNPHTDTQYF
TRBJ2-4,-,TRBV29-1,-,TGCAGCGTAACGGGAGTGAAAAACATTCAGTACTTC,CSVTGVKNIQYF
TRBJ2-5,-,TRBV6-1,-,TGTGCCAGCAGCGGGGACCTCGGGGTGGAGACCCAGTACTTC,CASSGDLGVETQYF
TRBJ1-2,-,TRBV18,-,TGTGCCAGCTCACCACGGTCCAGGGACTATGGCTACACCTTC,CASSPRSRDYGYTF
TRBJ1-6,-,TRBV7-9,-,TGTGCCAGCAGCTTAGGGGGGGGATCACCCCTCCACTTT,CASSLGGGSPLHF
TRBJ2-7,-,TRBV28,-,TGTGCCAGCAGTTTTAGCCTACGGCGCTACGAGCAGTACTTC,CASSFSLRRYEQYF
TRBJ2-7,-,TRBV5-1,-,TGCGCCAGCAGCGTCGACTACCACTACGAGCAGTACTTC,CASSVDYHYEQYF
TRBJ1-4,-,TRBV18,-,TGTGCCAGCTCACCCACCGGAGGCAGTTATAATGAAAAACTGTTTTTT,CASSPTGGSYNEKLFF
TRBJ2-3,-,TRBV18,-,TGTGCCAGCTCACCCGTAGATACGCAGTATTTT,CASSPVDTQYF
TRBJ2-7,-,TRBV27,-,TGTGCCAGCAGTTTTTTTGTGGGAGGTAGTGGCGCCTACGAGCAGTACTTC,CASSFFVGGSGAYEQYF
TRBJ2-3,-,TRBV18,-,TGTGCCAGCTCACCCATGACTAGCACAGATACGCAGTATTTT,CASSPMTSTDTQYF
TRBJ2-5,-,TRBV28,-,TGTGCCAGCAGTTTAAAAGTCTATACCCAGTACTTC,CASSLKVYTQYF
TRBJ2-2,-,TRBV25-1,-,TGTGCCAGCAGTGAATTAGGGACGACGAACACCGGGGAGCTGTTTTTT,CASSELGTTNTGELFF
TRBJ2-7,-,TRBV6-1,-,TGTGCCAGCAGTGAAAGGGGGGGGGACGGAGCCTACGAGCAGTACTTC,CASSERGGDGAYEQYF
TRBJ2-5,-,TRBV5-1,-,TGCGCCAGCAGCTTGTCAGCAGTGCAGGAGACCCAGTACTTC,CASSLSAVQETQYF
TRBJ2-7,-,TRBV14,-,TGTGCCAGCAGCCAAGGAGGCCATGGGAAACGCGAGCAGTACTTC,CASSQGGHGKREQYF
TRBJ1-1,TRBD1,TRBV2,-,TGTGCCAGCAGACCGACAGGGGGCTTATCTGAAGCTTTCTTT,CASRPTGGLSEAFF
TRBJ2-3,-,TRBV21-1,-,TGTGCCAGCAGCAAACGGGCGCGGGAGGGTATATCGAGCACAGATACGCAGTATTTT,CASSKRAREGISSTDTQYF
TRBJ2-1,TRBD2,TRBV18,-,TGTGCCAGCTCACCGCAGACTAGCGGGAACTACAATGAGCAGTTCTTC,CASSPQTSGNYNEQFF
TRBJ2-5,-,TRBV6-6,once,TGTGCCAGCAGTTACTCGGCCGGCAAGTCGGAGACCCAGTACTTC,CASSYSAGKSETQYF
TRBJ1-5,TRBD1,TRBV27,-,TGTGCCAGCAGGAGGGACAGGGCTTTTTATCAGCCCCAGCATTTT,CASRRDRAFYQPQHF
TRBJ1-5,-,TRBV28,-,TGTGCCAGCAGGACGGCCCTCAATCAGCCCCAGCATTTT,CASRTALNQPQHF
TRBJ2-1,TRBD2,TRBV14,-,TGTGCCAGCAGCCTTTTAGCGGGACTCTCCTACAATGAGCAGTTCTTC,CASSLLAGLSYNEQFF
TRBJ2-1,-,TRBV11-2,-,TGTGCCAGCAGCCCTCAGGGACGAACGCTGAGGGGTGAGCAGTTCTTC,CASSPQGRTLRGEQFF
TRBJ1-4,-,TRBV27,-,TGTGCCAGCAGTTCCTTAATGGACCTACCGAGGGGAAAACTGTTTTTT,CASSSLMDLPRGKLFF
TRBJ2-1,-,TRBV18,-,TGTGCCAGCTCACCACCGAGCCCTCTCCGGGAGCAGTTCTTC,CASSPPSPLREQFF